These 3 T cell receptor beta chains were sequenced from one sample in a study of blood T cell repertoires in COVID-19. Libraries were prepared by immunoSEQ multiplex PCR; TCRdb keeps only in-frame clonotypes and omits some of them. The data hold around 140,000 clones, with over 65% observed a single time. The sequenced sample consisted of peripheral blood. The receptors come from a human donor in a cohort sampled during active COVID-19.

The CDR3, as DNA: TGTGCCAGCAGTGTACTTTGGGGGGACACCGGGGAGCTGTTTTTT. It specifies CASSVLWGDTGELFF. The chain has TRBV2 and TRBJ2-2; D possibly corresponds to TRBD2 (6 bases). Germline CDR1 and CDR2: SNHLY and FYNNEI. CDR3 size: 15 residues. The V and J ends lost 4 bases and 3 bases respectively, with 12 bases between them.

The chain joins TRBV29-1 to TRBJ1-1; 7 bases are a match to TRBD1. Losses at the gene ends were 8 bases for V and 0 bases for J; bases not matched to a gene: 6. The CDR3 spans 13 residues. The germline V gene encodes CDR1 SQVTM and CDR2 ANQGSEA. The CDR3 region is CSTSTGMNTEAFF. The CDR3 DNA reads TGCAGCACTTCGACAGGGATGAACACTGAAGCTTTCTTT.

V and J are TRBV5-4 and TRBJ1-2; 11 bases are shared with TRBD1. The CDR3 consists of 15 residues. Germline V lookup: CDR1 SGHNT, CDR2 YYREEE (reference sequence). J gave up 4 bases and V 1 base, and 3 bases lay outside the gene matches. The CDR3 protein is CASSLWGTGGYGYTF. The CDR3 DNA reads TGTGCCAGCAGCTTGTGGGGGACAGGGGGCTATGGCTACACCTTC.